A selection of T cell receptor beta chains follows, all from one sample in a study of T cell responses to AZD1222 COVID-19 vaccine. Profiled with immunoSEQ multiplex PCR; TCRdb holds only in-frame clones, not every one. Of about 100,000 clones detected, around 86% appear once; the ten largest clones hold 2.5% to 4%. Source: peripheral blood, taken 28 days after the second dose of the MenACWY control vaccine. The receptors originated from an adult who received the MenACWY meningococcal vaccine as a control. Both conserved end residues are trimmed from each CDR3. Each record gives: J gene, V gene, CDR3 length, CDR3 protein.

j_gene: TRBJ1-2
v_gene: TRBV7-6
len: 13
CDR3aa: ASSLSGQGAYGYT

j_gene: TRBJ1-1
v_gene: TRBV3-1/TRBV3-2
len: 13
CDR3aa: ASSLLDSINTEAF

j_gene: TRBJ1-1
v_gene: TRBV3-1/TRBV3-2
len: 13
CDR3aa: ASSNRQGSDTEAF

j_gene: TRBJ1-2
v_gene: TRBV5-5
len: 14
CDR3aa: ASSLGLQGRVYGYT

j_gene: TRBJ1-6
v_gene: TRBV5-6
len: 12
CDR3aa: ASSLQQFNSPLH

j_gene: TRBJ1-1
v_gene: TRBV11-2
len: 11
CDR3aa: ASSLGGAGEAF

j_gene: TRBJ2-5
v_gene: TRBV7-7
len: 13
CDR3aa: ASSPPGQGGQAQY

j_gene: TRBJ1-4
v_gene: TRBV6-5
len: 13
CDR3aa: ASRRTGGSREKLF

j_gene: TRBJ1-1
v_gene: TRBV14
len: 12
CDR3aa: ASSQLYLNTEAF

j_gene: TRBJ2-5
v_gene: TRBV29-1
len: 11
CDR3aa: SVEGEEWETQY

j_gene: TRBJ1-2
v_gene: TRBV2
len: 11
CDR3aa: ASRAPQGAPDT

j_gene: TRBJ1-2
v_gene: TRBV6-1
len: 13
CDR3aa: ASSEVLGELYGYT

j_gene: TRBJ1-3
v_gene: TRBV24-1
len: 14
CDR3aa: ATSDSGTGSGNTIY

j_gene: TRBJ1-3
v_gene: TRBV16
len: 13
CDR3aa: ASSQSGSSGNTIY

j_gene: TRBJ2-1
v_gene: TRBV6-5
len: 12
CDR3aa: ASTVGRGGNEQF

j_gene: TRBJ1-6
v_gene: TRBV6-6
len: 11
CDR3aa: ASSYGTDSPLH

j_gene: TRBJ1-1
v_gene: TRBV28
len: 12
CDR3aa: ASSPGAMNTEAF

j_gene: TRBJ1-5
v_gene: TRBV3-1/TRBV3-2
len: 10
CDR3aa: ASSHSNQPQH

j_gene: TRBJ2-7
v_gene: TRBV6-5
len: 13
CDR3aa: ASSYLRGSSYEQY

j_gene: TRBJ2-1
v_gene: TRBV5-1
len: 12
CDR3aa: ASSLRTPYNEQF

j_gene: TRBJ1-2
v_gene: TRBV7-2
len: 14
CDR3aa: ASSLLPGQGGDGYT

j_gene: TRBJ1-3
v_gene: TRBV19
len: 12
CDR3aa: ASRTGWAGNTIY

j_gene: TRBJ2-5
v_gene: TRBV11-3
len: 14
CDR3aa: ASSFRDRTYQETQY

j_gene: TRBJ2-3
v_gene: TRBV28
len: 10
CDR3aa: ASRPKSYTQY

j_gene: TRBJ2-7
v_gene: TRBV19
len: 11
CDR3aa: ASSIGREYEQY

j_gene: TRBJ1-2
v_gene: TRBV9
len: 14
CDR3aa: ASSPSPGGAREGYT

j_gene: TRBJ2-7
v_gene: TRBV4-2
len: 13
CDR3aa: ASSQDLAGSYEQY

j_gene: TRBJ2-1
v_gene: TRBV29-1
len: 12
CDR3aa: SVDLPNVYNEQF

j_gene: TRBJ2-5
v_gene: TRBV19
len: 12
CDR3aa: ASSIWGKQETQY

j_gene: TRBJ1-1
v_gene: TRBV6-5
len: 11
CDR3aa: ASSYGGGNEAF

j_gene: TRBJ2-2
v_gene: TRBV4-3
len: 14
CDR3aa: ASSQDGLTIGGELF

j_gene: TRBJ2-2
v_gene: TRBV28
len: 14
CDR3aa: ASAPKGQGYTGELF

j_gene: TRBJ2-7
v_gene: TRBV7-3
len: 12
CDR3aa: ASSSTPGQGEQY

j_gene: TRBJ2-1
v_gene: TRBV4-3
len: 10
CDR3aa: ASSQVYNEQF

j_gene: TRBJ2-7
v_gene: TRBV3-1/TRBV3-2
len: 10
CDR3aa: ASRLDRGEQY

j_gene: TRBJ2-1
v_gene: TRBV5-5
len: 12
CDR3aa: ASSLLKDYNEQF

j_gene: TRBJ2-3
v_gene: TRBV5-4
len: 15
CDR3aa: ASSLDRDRLSTDTQY

j_gene: TRBJ2-7
v_gene: TRBV15
len: 13
CDR3aa: ATSRDVGSVYEQY

j_gene: TRBJ2-7
v_gene: TRBV2
len: 12
CDR3aa: ASRRQASSYEQY

j_gene: TRBJ2-5
v_gene: TRBV7-7
len: 13
CDR3aa: ASSFSPGRWETQY

j_gene: TRBJ1-1
v_gene: TRBV6-5
len: 10
CDR3aa: ASQQGGTHAF

j_gene: TRBJ2-7
v_gene: TRBV18
len: 15
CDR3aa: ASSPQRLERGGYEQY

j_gene: TRBJ1-1
v_gene: TRBV7-8
len: 10
CDR3aa: ASSHRYTEAF

j_gene: TRBJ1-3
v_gene: TRBV19
len: 12
CDR3aa: ASSPGRSGNTIY

j_gene: TRBJ2-7
v_gene: TRBV21-1
len: 14
CDR3aa: ASSKETPGPDYEQY

j_gene: TRBJ2-7
v_gene: TRBV7-2
len: 16
CDR3aa: ASSLSTPGSHTNYEQY

j_gene: TRBJ2-6
v_gene: TRBV4-3
len: 16
CDR3aa: ASSQEGRVAPGANVLT